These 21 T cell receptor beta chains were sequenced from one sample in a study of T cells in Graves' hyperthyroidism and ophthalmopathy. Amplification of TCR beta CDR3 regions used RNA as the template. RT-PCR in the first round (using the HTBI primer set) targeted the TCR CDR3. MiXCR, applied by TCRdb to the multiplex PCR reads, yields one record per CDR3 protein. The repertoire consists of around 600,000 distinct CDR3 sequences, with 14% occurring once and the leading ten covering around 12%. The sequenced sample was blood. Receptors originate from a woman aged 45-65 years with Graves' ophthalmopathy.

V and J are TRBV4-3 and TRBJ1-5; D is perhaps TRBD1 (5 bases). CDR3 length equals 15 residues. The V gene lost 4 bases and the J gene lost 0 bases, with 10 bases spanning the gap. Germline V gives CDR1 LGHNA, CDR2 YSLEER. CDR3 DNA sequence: TGCGCCAGCAGCCGAACGGACATTAGCAATCAGCCCCAGCATTTT. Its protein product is CASSRTDISNQPQHF.

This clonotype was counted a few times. DNA for the CDR3: TGCGCCAGCAGCTTGGGGACTAGCGGCGTAACCGGGGAGCTGTTTTTT. As protein: CASSLGTSGVTGELFF. This chain uses TRBV5-1 with TRBJ2-2; the match to TRBD2 covers 10 bases. This CDR3 comprises 16 residues. The germline V gene encodes CDR1 SGHRS and CDR2 YFSETQ. The V segment lost 0 bases and the J segment 5 bases; nucleotides outside the gene matches: 4.

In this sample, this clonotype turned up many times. CDR3 residues: CASTGVTDTQYF. As DNA, the CDR3 is TGTGCCAGCACGGGGGTTACAGATACGCAGTATTTT. The gene calls are TRBV2 and TRBJ2-3, with a possible D match to TRBD2 (6 bases). The CDR3 totals 12 residues. The germline CDR1 and CDR2 sequences are SNHLY and FYNNEI. The V end lost 7 bases, the J end lost 3 bases, and 8 bases lay between the germline ends.

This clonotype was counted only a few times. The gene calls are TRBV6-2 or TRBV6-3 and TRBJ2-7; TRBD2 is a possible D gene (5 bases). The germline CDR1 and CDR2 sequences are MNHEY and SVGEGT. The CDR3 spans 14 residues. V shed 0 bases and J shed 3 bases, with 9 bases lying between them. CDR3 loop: CASSYSTGFYEQYF. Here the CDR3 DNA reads TGTGCCAGCAGTTACTCGACGGGGTTCTACGAGCAGTACTTC.

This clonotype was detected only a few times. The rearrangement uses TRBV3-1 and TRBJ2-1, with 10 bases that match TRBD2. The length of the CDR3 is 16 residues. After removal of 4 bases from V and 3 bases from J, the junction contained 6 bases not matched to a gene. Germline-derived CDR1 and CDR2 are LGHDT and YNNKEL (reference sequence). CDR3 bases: TGTGCCAGCAGCCCACTCCGACTAGCGGGCTACAATGAGCAGTTCTTC. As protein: CASSPLRLAGYNEQFF.

As DNA, the CDR3 is TGTGCCAGCAGTTACTCGGGGGCACCCTACGAGCAGTACTTC. Translation: CASSYSGAPYEQYF. This chain connects TRBV6-5 to TRBJ2-7; a weak D match, TRBD1 (6 bases). There are 14 residues in the CDR3. The V end was cut by 0 bases, the J end by 2 bases, with 8 bases between. CDR1 and CDR2 (germline): MNHEY, SVGAGI.

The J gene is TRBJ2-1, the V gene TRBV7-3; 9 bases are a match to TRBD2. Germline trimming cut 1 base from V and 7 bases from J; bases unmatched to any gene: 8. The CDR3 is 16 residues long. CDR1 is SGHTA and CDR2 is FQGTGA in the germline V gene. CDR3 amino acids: CASSLRALAGKNEQFF. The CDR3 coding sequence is TGTGCCAGCAGCTTAAGGGCGCTAGCGGGAAAAAATGAGCAGTTCTTC.

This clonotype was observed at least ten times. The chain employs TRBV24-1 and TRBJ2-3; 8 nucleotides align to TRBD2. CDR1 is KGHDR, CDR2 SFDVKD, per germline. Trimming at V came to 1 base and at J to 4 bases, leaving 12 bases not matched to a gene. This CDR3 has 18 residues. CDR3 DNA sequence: TGTGCCACCAGTGATTTCCCCACCAGCAGCGGGAGTTCAGATACGCAGTATTTT. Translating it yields CATSDFPTSSGSSDTQYF.

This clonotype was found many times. Here the CDR3 DNA reads TGCAGTGCTAGCCCGGGACTTTATGGCTACACCTTC. This codes for CSASPGLYGYTF. V and J are TRBV20-1 and TRBJ1-2, with D perhaps matching TRBD1 (5 bases). This CDR3 contains 12 residues. From germline, CDR1 is DFQATT and CDR2 SNEGSKA (reference sequence). The V end was cut by 3 bases, the J end by 5 bases, with 10 bases between.

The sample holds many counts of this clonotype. As DNA, the CDR3 is TGTGCCAGCAGGATGGGACAGGGGGCCTCCGGGGAGCTGTTTTTT. It is translated as CASRMGQGASGELFF. The chain links TRBV7-8 to TRBJ2-2; 12 bases align to TRBD1. Trimming at V came to 6 bases and at J to 6 bases, leaving 5 bases not matched to a gene. CDR1 and CDR2 (germline): SGHVS, FQNEAQ. CDR3 size: 15 residues.

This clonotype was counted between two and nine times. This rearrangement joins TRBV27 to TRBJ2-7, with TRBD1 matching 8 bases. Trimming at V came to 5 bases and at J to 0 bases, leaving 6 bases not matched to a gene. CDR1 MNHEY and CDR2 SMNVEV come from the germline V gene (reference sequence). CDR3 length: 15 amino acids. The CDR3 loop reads CASSQTGVLSYEQYF. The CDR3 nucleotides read TGTGCCAGCAGTCAGACAGGGGTCCTCTCCTACGAGCAGTACTTC.

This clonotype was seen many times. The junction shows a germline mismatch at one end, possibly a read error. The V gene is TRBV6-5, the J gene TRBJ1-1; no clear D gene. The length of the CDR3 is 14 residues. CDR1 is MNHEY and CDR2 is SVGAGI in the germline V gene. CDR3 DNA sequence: TGTGCCAGCAGGTACTCGTGGGCTGACACTGAAGCTTTCTTT. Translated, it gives CASRYSWADTEAFF.

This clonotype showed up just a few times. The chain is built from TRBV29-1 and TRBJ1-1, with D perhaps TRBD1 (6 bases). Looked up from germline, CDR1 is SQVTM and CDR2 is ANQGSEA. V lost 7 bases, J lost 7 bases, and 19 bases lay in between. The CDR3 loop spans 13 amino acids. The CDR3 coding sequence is TGCAGCGCCCGGGGAGCAGGGGTCGGTGAAGCTTTCTTT. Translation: CSARGAGVGEAFF. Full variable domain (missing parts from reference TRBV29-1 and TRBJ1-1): SAVISQKPSRDICQRGTSLTIQCQVDSQVTMMFWYRQQPGQSLTLIATANQGSEATYESGFVIDKFPISRPNLTFSTLTVSNMSPEDSSIYLCSARGAGVGEAFFGQGTRLTVV.

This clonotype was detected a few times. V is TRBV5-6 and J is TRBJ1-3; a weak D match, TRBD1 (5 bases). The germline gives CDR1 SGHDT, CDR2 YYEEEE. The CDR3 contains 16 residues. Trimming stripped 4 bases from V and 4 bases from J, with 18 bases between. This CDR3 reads CASSKTKGAIGNTIYF. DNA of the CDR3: TGTGCCAGCAGCAAGACGAAAGGGGCGATCGGAAACACCATATATTTT.

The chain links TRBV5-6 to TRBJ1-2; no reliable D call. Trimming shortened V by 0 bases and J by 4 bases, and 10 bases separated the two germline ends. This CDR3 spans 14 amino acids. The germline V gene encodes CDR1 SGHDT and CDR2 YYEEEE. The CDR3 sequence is CASSLGRNLYGYTF. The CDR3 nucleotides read TGTGCCAGCAGCTTGGGCAGGAACCTCTATGGCTACACCTTC.

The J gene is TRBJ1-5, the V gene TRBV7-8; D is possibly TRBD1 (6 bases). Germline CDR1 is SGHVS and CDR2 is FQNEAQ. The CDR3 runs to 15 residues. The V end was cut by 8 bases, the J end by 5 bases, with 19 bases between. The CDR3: CASSQGGLRDQPQHF. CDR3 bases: TGTGCCAGCTCCCAAGGGGGGTTGAGGGATCAGCCCCAGCATTTT.

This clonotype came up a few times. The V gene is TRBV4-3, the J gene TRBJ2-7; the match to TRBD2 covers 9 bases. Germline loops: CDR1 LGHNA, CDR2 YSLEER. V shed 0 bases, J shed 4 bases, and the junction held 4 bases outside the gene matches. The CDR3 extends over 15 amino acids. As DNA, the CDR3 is TGCGCCAGCAGCCAAGATGCTAGCGGGATTTACGAGCAGTACTTC. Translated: CASSQDASGIYEQYF.

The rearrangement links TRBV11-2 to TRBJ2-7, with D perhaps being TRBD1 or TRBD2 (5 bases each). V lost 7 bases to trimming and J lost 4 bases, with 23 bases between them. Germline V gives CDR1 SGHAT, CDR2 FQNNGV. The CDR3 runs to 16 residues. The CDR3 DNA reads TGTGCCAGCAACTCCCTGAACCGGGACCAGACGTACGAGCAGTACTTC. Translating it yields CASNSLNRDQTYEQYF.

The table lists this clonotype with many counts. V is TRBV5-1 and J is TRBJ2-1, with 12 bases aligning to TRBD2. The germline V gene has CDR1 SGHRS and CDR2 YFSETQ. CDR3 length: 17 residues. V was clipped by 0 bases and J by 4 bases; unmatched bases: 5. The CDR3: CASSLGLAGVQYNEQFF. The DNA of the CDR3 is TGCGCCAGCAGCTTGGGACTAGCGGGAGTACAATACAATGAGCAGTTCTTC.

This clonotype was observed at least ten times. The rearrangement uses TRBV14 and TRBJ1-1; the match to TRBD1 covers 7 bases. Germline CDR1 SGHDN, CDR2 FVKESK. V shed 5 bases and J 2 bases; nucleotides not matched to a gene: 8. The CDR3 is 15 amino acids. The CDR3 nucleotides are TGTGCCAGCAGCAGAAGGGGGCAGGCCAACACTGAAGCTTTCTTT. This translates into CASSRRGQANTEAFF.

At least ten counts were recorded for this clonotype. The CDR3 reads CASSLGPASEQYF. The CDR3 nucleotides are TGTGCCAGCAGCTTGGGCCCCGCCAGCGAGCAGTACTTC. The J gene is TRBJ2-7, the V gene TRBV5-8; D ambiguous. The V end lost 0 bases, the J end lost 6 bases, and 10 bases lay between the germline ends. The CDR3 is made up of 13 amino acids. CDR1 and CDR2 (germline): SGHTS, YDEGEE.